A single sample gave rise to the 21 T cell receptor beta chains below, sequenced in a study of control samples from healthy donors and cancer patients. Data came from immunoSEQ multiplex PCR; TCRdb stores just in-frame clones and leaves some out. Of 100,000 to 150,000 clones in the sample, approximately 92% are singletons; the top ten hold 0.55% to 0.65%. Sequencing was performed on PBMCs. The receptors derive from a man at least 80 years old with head and neck cancer.

The chain links TRBV7-9 to TRBJ1-1; 7 nucleotides line up with TRBD1. V was clipped by 5 bases and J by 2 bases; unmatched bases: 8. The V gene's germline CDR1 is SEHNR and CDR2 FQNEAQ (reference sequence). The CDR3 contains 15 residues. DNA for the CDR3: TGTGCCAGCAGCGGTCAATACAGGGGAAACACTGAAGCTTTCTTT. Translation: CASSGQYRGNTEAFF.

This chain joins TRBV5-8 and TRBJ2-2; D is ambiguous. Germline CDR1 SGHTS, CDR2 YDEGEE. The ends were cut back, 2 bases at V and 5 bases at J, with 7 bases in the middle. This CDR3 spans 13 amino acids. Written as DNA, the CDR3 is TGTGCCAGCAGCTTCGGTGGTACCGGGGAGCTGTTTTTT. Translated: CASSFGGTGELFF.

The CDR3 sequence: CASNDRGKETQYF. The CDR3 DNA is TGTGCCAGCAACGACAGGGGGAAAGAGACCCAGTACTTC. The chain is built from TRBV19 and TRBJ2-5, with 9 positions matching TRBD1. After removal of 9 bases from V and 3 bases from J, the junction contained 5 bases not matched to a gene. CDR3 size: 13 residues. Germline V gene data show CDR1 as LNHDA and CDR2 as SQIVND (reference sequence).

The chain uses TRBV2 and TRBJ2-5; D call uncertain. The CDR3 runs to 16 residues. Trimming stripped 6 bases from V and 4 bases from J, with 21 bases between. Germline CDR1 SNHLY, CDR2 FYNNEI. In nucleotides, the CDR3 is TGTGCCAGCAGCGATATCCTTAGAGTAGGTATAGAGACCCAGTACTTC. Protein product: CASSDILRVGIETQYF.

V gene TRBV9 combines with J gene TRBJ2-3; 10 bases fit TRBD2. This CDR3 spans 15 amino acids. Germline-derived CDR1 and CDR2 are SGDLS and YYNGEE. With 2 bases clipped from V and 4 bases from J, the junction kept 4 bases outside the gene matches. The CDR3: CASSVSSGGADTQYF. CDR3 coding DNA: TGTGCCAGCAGCGTTTCTAGCGGGGGTGCAGATACGCAGTATTTT.

This clone showed up just once. The V and J genes are TRBV9 and TRBJ1-5; 12 bases are a match to TRBD1. The CDR3 extends over 16 amino acids. The germline V gene has CDR1 SGDLS and CDR2 YYNGEE. Losses at the gene ends were 0 bases for V and 7 bases for J; bases not matched to a gene: 5. CDR3 in DNA: TGTGCCAGCAGCGTAGATGGAGGGACAGGGGGCCAGCCCCAGCATTTT. Translation gives CASSVDGGTGGQPQHF.

The chain recombines TRBV30 with TRBJ1-1, with D hard to call. The germline V and J ends were trimmed by 8 bases and 7 bases, with 17 bases remaining between them. In germline, CDR1 is GTSNPN, CDR2 SVGIG (reference sequence). This CDR3 contains 12 residues. The CDR3: CARKTVAGEAFF. DNA of the CDR3: TGTGCCCGGAAAACTGTGGCCGGTGAAGCTTTCTTT.

J is TRBJ2-3 and V is TRBV15; D perhaps matches TRBD2 (5 bases). V gave up 1 base and J gave up 2 bases, with 10 bases separating them. The V gene's germline CDR1 is LNHNV and CDR2 YYDKDF (reference sequence). The CDR3 sequence is 15 residues long. CDR3 DNA sequence: TGTGCCACCAGCAGAGCGGTAGCGACCACAGATACGCAGTATTTT. Protein product: CATSRAVATTDTQYF.

This chain uses TRBV5-3 with TRBJ2-3; D ambiguous. TRBV5-3 is an ORF, and what it does is uncertain. CDR3 length: 14 amino acids. V was clipped by 2 bases and J by 2 bases, with 9 bases between them. CDR3 in amino acids: CARSFGLPTDTQYF. The CDR3 region has the DNA TGTGCCAGAAGCTTCGGGCTCCCCACAGATACGCAGTATTTT.

V is TRBV9 and J is TRBJ2-5; D may match TRBD1 or TRBD2 (5 bases each). The germline gives CDR1 SGDLS, CDR2 YYNGEE. V gave up 0 bases and J gave up 5 bases, with 11 bases separating them. The CDR3 is 14 residues long. CDR3 in DNA: TGTGCCAGCAGCGTAGGGGGGACGGGGGAGACCCAGTACTTC. Its protein product is CASSVGGTGETQYF.

The rearrangement uses TRBV3-1 (or the pseudogene TRBV3-2) and TRBJ2-1; 14 nucleotides align to TRBD2. The CDR3 is made up of 19 amino acids. The ends lost 3 bases at V and 0 bases at J; junction bases unmatched: 7. Germline CDR1 reads LGHDT; CDR2 reads YNNKEL (reference sequence). The CDR3 DNA follows: TGTGCCAGCAGCCAGGGACTAGCGGGGGTTCCGAGCTCCTACAATGAGCAGTTCTTC. This encodes CASSQGLAGVPSSYNEQFF.

V usage is TRBV4-3 and J usage is TRBJ1-2, with D maybe TRBD1 (5 bases). Germline CDR1 and CDR2: LGHNA and YSLEER. This CDR3 is 17 amino acids long. V gave up 3 bases and J gave up 2 bases, with 19 bases separating them. CDR3 coding DNA: TGCGCCAGCAGCCAGGACCAAACAGGCCACGGGAACTATGGCTACACCTTC. This gives the protein CASSQDQTGHGNYGYTF.

The rearrangement links TRBV6-2 or TRBV6-3 to TRBJ1-2; D gene uncertain. This CDR3 comprises 16 residues. Between the trimmed V and J ends, which lost 2 bases and 1 base, there was a span of 14 bases. In germline, CDR1 is MNHEY, CDR2 SVGEGT. This chain's CDR3 is CASSYNPGHHNYGYTF. CDR3 nucleotide sequence: TGTGCCAGCAGTTACAACCCCGGTCACCATAACTATGGCTACACCTTC.

The rearrangement joins TRBV19 to TRBJ2-3, with D possibly matching TRBD2 (5 bases). The CDR3 extends over 14 amino acids. The ends were cut back, 4 bases at V and 2 bases at J, with 10 bases in the middle. Germline V gene sequence: CDR1 LNHDA, CDR2 SQIVND (reference sequence). The CDR3 loop is CASSTRTVTDTQYF. CDR3 bases: TGTGCCAGTAGTACCCGGACTGTCACAGATACGCAGTATTTT.

The chain has TRBV6-2 or TRBV6-3 and TRBJ2-2; possible D gene TRBD1, 5 bases. Germline CDR1 MNHEY, CDR2 SVGEGT. This CDR3 region has 17 residues. The germline V and J ends were trimmed by 0 bases and 3 bases, with 14 bases remaining between them. CDR3: CASSYSSRGEYTGELFF. For the CDR3, the DNA is TGTGCCAGCAGTTACTCGAGTAGGGGCGAGTACACCGGGGAGCTGTTTTTT.

The chain is built from TRBV10-3 and TRBJ2-5; 14 bases align to TRBD2. The V segment lost 6 bases and the J segment 5 bases; nucleotides outside the gene matches: 5. CDR3 length equals 15 residues. Germline CDR1 reads ENHRY; CDR2 reads SYGVKD. CDR3 sequence reads: CAIRGTSGSFETQYF. In DNA form, the CDR3 reads TGTGCCATCAGGGGGACTAGCGGGAGTTTCGAGACCCAGTACTTC.

This clone was picked up one time. This CDR3 reads CSASEWTGGTEAFF. As DNA, the CDR3 is TGCAGCGCCTCTGAGTGGACAGGGGGCACTGAAGCTTTCTTT. V is TRBV29-1 and J is TRBJ1-1, with 10 positions matching TRBD1. In germline, CDR1 is SQVTM, CDR2 ANQGSEA. There are 14 residues in the CDR3. V was pared by 7 bases and J by 4 bases, with 9 bases of the junction left unmatched. The complete variable domain, with remaining parts taken from reference TRBV29-1 and TRBJ1-1, reads SAVISQKPSRDICQRGTSLTIQCQVDSQVTMMFWYRQQPGQSLTLIATANQGSEATYESGFVIDKFPISRPNLTFSTLTVSNMSPEDSSIYLCSASEWTGGTEAFFGQGTRLTVV.

This clone was found once. The V and J genes are TRBV29-1 and TRBJ1-2, with TRBD1 matching over 9 bases. Germline V lookup: CDR1 SQVTM, CDR2 ANQGSEA. Trimming cost V 7 bases and J 6 bases; bases outside gene matches: 6. The CDR3 is made up of 12 amino acids. The CDR3 here is CSASGQGDGYTF. The DNA for the CDR3 is TGCAGCGCCTCGGGACAGGGTGATGGCTACACCTTC. Together with reference TRBV29-1 and TRBJ1-2, the CDR3 gives the full variable domain: SAVISQKPSRDICQRGTSLTIQCQVDSQVTMMFWYRQQPGQSLTLIATANQGSEATYESGFVIDKFPISRPNLTFSTLTVSNMSPEDSSIYLCSASGQGDGYTFGSGTRLTVV.

This sequence joins TRBV6-6 and TRBJ2-1; 9 positions match TRBD1. CDR1 and CDR2 from the germline V gene are MNHNY and SVGAGI (reference sequence). V lost 5 bases, J lost 1 base, and 9 bases stayed unmatched. The CDR3 runs 17 residues. CDR3 region: CASSGSRDRASYNEQFF. The CDR3 DNA follows: TGTGCCAGCAGTGGATCCCGGGACAGGGCTTCCTACAATGAGCAGTTCTTC.

The CDR3 sequence: CATSDRTGRAFF. CDR3 DNA sequence: TGTGCCACCAGTGACAGGACAGGGCGCGCTTTCTTT. The rearrangement links TRBV24-1 to TRBJ1-1; 8 bases map to TRBD1. V gave up 4 bases and J gave up 11 bases; unmatched junction bases: 5. This CDR3 has 12 amino acids. The V gene's germline CDR1 is KGHDR and CDR2 SFDVKD.

V is TRBV9 and J is TRBJ1-3; 10 nucleotides line up with TRBD1. Trimming took 2 bases from V and 2 from J; bases not matched to a gene: 1. Germline-derived CDR1 and CDR2 are SGDLS and YYNGEE. The CDR3 is 15 amino acids. Written as DNA, the CDR3 is TGTGCCAGCAGCGTGGGGACAGGGGCTGGAAACACCATATATTTT. This encodes CASSVGTGAGNTIYF.